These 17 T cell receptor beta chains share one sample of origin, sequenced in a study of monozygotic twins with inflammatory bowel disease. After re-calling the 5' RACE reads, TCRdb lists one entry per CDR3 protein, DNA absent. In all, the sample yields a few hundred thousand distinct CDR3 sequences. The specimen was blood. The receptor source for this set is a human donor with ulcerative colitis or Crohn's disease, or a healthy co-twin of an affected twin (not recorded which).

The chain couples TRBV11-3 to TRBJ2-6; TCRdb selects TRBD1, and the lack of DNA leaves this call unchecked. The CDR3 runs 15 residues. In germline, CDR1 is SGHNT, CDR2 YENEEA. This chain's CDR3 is CASSPGQSGANVLTF.

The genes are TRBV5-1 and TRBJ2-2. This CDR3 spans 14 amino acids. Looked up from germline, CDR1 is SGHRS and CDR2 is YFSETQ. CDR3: CASSLTGLNGELFF.

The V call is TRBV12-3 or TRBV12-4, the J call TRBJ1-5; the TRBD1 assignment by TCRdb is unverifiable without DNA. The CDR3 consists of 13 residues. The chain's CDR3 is CASRGQGGQPQHF.

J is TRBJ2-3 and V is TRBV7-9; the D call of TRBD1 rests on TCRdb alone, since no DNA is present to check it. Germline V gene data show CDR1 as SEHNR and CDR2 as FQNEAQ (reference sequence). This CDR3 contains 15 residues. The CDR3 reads CASSSSRKSTDTQYF.

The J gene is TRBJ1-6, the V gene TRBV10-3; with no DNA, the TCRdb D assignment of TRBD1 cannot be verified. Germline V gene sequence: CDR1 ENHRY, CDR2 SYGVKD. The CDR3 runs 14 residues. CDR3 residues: CAISGTGRVSPLHF.

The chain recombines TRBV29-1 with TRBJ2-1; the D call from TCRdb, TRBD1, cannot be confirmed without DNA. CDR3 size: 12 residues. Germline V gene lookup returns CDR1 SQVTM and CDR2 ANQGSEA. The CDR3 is CSVEVQPHEQFF.

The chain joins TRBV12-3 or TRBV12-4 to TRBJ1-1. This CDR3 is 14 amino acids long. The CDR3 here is CASSFRHINTEAFF.

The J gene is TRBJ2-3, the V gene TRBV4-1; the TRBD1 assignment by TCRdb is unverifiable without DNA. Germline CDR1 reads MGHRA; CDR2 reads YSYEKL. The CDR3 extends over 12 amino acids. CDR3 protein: CASSQVSTWLYF.

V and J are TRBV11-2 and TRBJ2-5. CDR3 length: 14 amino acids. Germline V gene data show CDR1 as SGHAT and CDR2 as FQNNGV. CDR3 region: CASSLGISQETQYF. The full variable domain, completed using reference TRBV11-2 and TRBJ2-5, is EAGVAQSPRYKIIEKRQSVAFWCNPISGHATLYWYQQILGQGPKLLIQFQNNGVVDDSQLPKDRFSAERLKGVDSTLKIQPAKLEDSAVYLCASSLGISQETQYFGPGTRLLVL.

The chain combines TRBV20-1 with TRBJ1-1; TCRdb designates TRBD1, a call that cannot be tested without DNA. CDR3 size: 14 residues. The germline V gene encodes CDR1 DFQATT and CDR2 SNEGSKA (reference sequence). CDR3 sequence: CSASRGPMNTEAFF.

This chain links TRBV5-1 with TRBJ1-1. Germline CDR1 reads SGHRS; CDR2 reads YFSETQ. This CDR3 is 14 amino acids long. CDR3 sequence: CASSLLLGGYEAFF.

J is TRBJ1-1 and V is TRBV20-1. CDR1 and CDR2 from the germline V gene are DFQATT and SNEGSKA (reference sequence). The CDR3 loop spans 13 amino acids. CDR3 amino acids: CSARIDENTEAFF.

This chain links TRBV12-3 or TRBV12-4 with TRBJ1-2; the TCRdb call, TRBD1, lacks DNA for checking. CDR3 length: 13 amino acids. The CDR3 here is CASSLTAGAGYTF.

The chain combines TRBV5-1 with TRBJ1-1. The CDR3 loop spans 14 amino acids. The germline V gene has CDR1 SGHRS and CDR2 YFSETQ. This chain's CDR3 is CASSRVGRYTEAFF.

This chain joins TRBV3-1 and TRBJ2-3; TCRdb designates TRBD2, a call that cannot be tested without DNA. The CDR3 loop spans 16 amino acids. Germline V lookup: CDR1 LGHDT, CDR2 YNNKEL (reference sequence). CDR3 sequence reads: CASSQDRAGFTDTQYF.

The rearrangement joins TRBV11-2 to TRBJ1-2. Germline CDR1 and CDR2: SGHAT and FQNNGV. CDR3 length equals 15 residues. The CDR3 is CASSLGSQANYGYTF.

CDR3 protein: CASRPDGSSGNTIYF. The chain employs TRBV5-4 and TRBJ1-3. CDR3 length equals 15 residues. The V gene's germline CDR1 is SGHNT and CDR2 YYREEE (reference sequence).